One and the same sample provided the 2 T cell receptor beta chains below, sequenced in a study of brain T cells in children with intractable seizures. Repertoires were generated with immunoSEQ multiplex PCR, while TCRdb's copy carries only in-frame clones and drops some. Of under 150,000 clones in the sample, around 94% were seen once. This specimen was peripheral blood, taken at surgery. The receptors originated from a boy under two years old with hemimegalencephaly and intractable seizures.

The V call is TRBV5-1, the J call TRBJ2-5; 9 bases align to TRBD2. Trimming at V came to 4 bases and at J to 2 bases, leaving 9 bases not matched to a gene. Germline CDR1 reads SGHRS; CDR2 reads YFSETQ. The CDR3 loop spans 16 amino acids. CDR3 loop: CASSLNRLAAQETQYF. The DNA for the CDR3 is TGCGCCAGCAGCCTAAACCGACTAGCGGCACAAGAGACCCAGTACTTC.

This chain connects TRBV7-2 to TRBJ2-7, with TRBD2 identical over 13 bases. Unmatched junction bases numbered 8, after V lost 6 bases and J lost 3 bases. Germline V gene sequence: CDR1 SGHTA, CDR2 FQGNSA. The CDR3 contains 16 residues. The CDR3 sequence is CASRLTGTSGNYEQYF. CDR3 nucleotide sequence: TGTGCCAGCAGGCTAACCGGGACTAGCGGGAACTACGAGCAGTACTTC.